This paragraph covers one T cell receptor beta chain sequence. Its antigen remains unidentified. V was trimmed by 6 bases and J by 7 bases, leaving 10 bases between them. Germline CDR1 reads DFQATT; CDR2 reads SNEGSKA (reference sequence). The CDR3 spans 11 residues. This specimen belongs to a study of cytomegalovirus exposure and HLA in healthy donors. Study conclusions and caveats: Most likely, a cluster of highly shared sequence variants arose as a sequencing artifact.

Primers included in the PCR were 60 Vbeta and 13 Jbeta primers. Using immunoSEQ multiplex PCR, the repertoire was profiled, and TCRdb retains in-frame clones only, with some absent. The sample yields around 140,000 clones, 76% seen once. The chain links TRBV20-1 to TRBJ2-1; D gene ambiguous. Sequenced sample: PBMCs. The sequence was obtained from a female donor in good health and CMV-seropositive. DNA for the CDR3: TGCAGTGCCCCCGCCCGGAATGAGCAGTTCTTC. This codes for CSAPARNEQFF.